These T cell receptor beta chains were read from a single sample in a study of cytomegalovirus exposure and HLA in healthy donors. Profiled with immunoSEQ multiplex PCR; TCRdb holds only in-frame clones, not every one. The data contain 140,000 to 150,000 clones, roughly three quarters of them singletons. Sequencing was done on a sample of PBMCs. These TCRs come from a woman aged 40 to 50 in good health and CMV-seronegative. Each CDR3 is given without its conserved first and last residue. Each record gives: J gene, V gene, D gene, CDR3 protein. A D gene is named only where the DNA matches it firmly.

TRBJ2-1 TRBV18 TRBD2 ASSPFSGTSDFNEQF
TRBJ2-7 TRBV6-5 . ASSLQIQDEQY
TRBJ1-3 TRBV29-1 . SVDKNGGNTIY
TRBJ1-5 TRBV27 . ASSSRIYSNQPQH
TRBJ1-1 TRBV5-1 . ASSRSRVRGTEAF
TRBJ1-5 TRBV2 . ASSKPEGRGGNQPQH
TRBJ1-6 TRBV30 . AWDLFSDRSLH
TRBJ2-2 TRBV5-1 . ASSPEGGSGTGELF
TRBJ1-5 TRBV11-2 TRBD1 ASSSGGGDQPQH
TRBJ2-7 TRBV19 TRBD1 ASKEQGAYEQY
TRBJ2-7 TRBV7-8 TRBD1 ASSRDRPYEQY
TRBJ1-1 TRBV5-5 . ASSLRFSGTEAF
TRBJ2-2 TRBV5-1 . ASSLGDRHILNTGELF
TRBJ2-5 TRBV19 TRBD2 ASRVRGGVETQY
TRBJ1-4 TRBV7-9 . ASSLGSEGPANEKLF
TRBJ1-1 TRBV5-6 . ASSLLVRGTPLRDTEAF
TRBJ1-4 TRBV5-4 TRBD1 ASSLSTGGNEKLF